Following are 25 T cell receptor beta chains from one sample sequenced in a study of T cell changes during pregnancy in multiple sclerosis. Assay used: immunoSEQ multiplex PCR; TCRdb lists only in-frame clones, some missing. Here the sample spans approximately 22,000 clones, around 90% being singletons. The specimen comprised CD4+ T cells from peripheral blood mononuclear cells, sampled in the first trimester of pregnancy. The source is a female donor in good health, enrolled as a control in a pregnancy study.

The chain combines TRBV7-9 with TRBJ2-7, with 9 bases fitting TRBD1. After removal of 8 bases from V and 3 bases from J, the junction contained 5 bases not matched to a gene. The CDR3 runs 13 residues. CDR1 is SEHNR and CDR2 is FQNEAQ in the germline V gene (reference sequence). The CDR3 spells CASSTGGYYEQYF. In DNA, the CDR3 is TGTGCCAGCTCGACAGGGGGGTACTACGAGCAGTACTTC.

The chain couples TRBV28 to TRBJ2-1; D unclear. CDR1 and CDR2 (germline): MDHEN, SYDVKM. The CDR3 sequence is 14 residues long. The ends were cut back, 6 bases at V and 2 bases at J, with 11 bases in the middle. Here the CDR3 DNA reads TGTGCCAGCAGACTTAGCAATCCCTACAATGAGCAGTTCTTC. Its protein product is CASRLSNPYNEQFF.

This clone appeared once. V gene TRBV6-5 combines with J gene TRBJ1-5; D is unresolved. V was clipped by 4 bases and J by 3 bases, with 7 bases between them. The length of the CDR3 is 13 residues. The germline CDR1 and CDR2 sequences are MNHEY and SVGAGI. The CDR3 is CASSSLPNQPQHF. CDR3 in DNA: TGTGCCAGCAGTTCGCTACCCAATCAGCCCCAGCATTTT.

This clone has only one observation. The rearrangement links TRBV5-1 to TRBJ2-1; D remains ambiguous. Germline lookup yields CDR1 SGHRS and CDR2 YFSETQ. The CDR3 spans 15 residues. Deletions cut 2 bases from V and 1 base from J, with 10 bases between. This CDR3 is CASSFGQTSYNEQFF. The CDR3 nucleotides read TGCGCCAGCAGCTTTGGTCAGACTTCCTACAATGAGCAGTTCTTC.

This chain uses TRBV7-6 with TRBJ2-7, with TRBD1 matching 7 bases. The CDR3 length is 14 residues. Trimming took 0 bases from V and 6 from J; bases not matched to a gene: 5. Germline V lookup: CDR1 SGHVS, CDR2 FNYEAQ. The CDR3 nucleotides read TGTGCCAGCAGCTTAGCGAGGGGGCTAGTCGAGCAGTACTTC. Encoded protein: CASSLARGLVEQYF.

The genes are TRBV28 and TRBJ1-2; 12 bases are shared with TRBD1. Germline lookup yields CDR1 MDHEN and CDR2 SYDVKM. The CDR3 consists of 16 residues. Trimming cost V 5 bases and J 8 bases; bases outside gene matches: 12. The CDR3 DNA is TGTGCCAGCAGTCGGAAGCCGGGACAGGGGGCTCGCGGCTACACCTTC. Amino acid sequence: CASSRKPGQGARGYTF.

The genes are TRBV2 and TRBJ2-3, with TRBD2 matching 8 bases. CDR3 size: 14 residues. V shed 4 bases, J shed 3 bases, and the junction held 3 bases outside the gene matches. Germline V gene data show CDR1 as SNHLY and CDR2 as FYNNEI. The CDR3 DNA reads TGTGCCAGCAGTGCGGGAGGGCTTACAGATACGCAGTATTTT. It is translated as CASSAGGLTDTQYF.

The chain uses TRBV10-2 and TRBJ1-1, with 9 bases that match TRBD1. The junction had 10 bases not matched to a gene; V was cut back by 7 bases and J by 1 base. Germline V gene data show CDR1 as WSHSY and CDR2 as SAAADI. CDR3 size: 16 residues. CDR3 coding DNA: TGCGCCAGCACCCCCAACAGGGGGCGAAGGAACACTGAAGCTTTCTTT. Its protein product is CASTPNRGRRNTEAFF.

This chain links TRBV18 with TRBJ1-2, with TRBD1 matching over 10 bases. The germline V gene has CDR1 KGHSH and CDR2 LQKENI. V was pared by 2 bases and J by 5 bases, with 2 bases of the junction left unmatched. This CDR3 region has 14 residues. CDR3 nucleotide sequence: TGTGCCAGCTCACCAGGACAGGGGGAATATGGCTACACCTTC. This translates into CASSPGQGEYGYTF.

CDR3 nucleotides: TGTGCCAGCTCACCACCGCTACGACAGACAGACGGAAACACCATATATTTT. Translation: CASSPPLRQTDGNTIYF. This chain joins TRBV18 and TRBJ1-3, with a weak D call TRBD1 (5 bases). The CDR3 totals 17 residues. The ends were cut back, 0 bases at V and 4 bases at J, with 16 bases in the middle. Per the germline V gene, CDR1 is KGHSH and CDR2 is LQKENI.

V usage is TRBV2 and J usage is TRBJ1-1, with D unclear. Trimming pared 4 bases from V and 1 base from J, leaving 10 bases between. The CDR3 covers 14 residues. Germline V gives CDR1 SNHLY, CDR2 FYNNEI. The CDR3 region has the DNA TGTGCCAGCAGTGGTAGACATACGAACACTGAAGCTTTCTTT. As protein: CASSGRHTNTEAFF.

The CDR3 coding sequence is TGCAGTGCAACTAGGGAGACCCAGTACTTC. It encodes CSATRETQYF. The chain combines TRBV20-1 with TRBJ2-5; TRBD2 is a possible D gene (5 bases). Germline CDR1 is DFQATT and CDR2 is SNEGSKA (reference sequence). The CDR3 covers 10 residues. V was clipped by 6 bases and J by 5 bases, with 7 bases between them.

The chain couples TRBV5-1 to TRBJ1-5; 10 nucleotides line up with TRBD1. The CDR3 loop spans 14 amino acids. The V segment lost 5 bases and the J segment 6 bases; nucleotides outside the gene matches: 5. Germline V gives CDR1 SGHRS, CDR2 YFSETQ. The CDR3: CASSRDRGGQPQHF. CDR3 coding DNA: TGCGCCAGCAGTCGGGACAGGGGAGGTCAGCCCCAGCATTTT.

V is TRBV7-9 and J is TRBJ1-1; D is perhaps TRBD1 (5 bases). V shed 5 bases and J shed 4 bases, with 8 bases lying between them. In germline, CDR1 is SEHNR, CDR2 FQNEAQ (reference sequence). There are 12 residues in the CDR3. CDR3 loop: CASSRGGTEAFF. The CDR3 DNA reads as TGTGCCAGCAGCCGGGGGGGCACTGAAGCTTTCTTT.

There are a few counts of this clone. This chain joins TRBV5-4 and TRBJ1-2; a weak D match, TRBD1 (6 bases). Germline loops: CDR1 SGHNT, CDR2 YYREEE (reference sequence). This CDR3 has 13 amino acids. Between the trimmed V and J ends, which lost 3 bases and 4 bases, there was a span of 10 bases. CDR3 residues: CASSSQGIYGYTF. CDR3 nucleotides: TGTGCCAGCAGCTCACAGGGAATCTATGGCTACACCTTC.

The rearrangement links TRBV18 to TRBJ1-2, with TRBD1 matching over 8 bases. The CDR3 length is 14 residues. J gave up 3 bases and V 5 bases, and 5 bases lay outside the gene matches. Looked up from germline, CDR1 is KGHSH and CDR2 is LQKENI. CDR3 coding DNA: TGTGCCAGCTCAACCAGGGGGCGCGACTATGGCTACACCTTC. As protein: CASSTRGRDYGYTF.

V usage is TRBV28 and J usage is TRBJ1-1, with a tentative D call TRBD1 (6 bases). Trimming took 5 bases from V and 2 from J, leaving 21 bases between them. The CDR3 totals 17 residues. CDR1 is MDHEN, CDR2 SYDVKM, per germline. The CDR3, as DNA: TGTGCCAGCAGTCTCCCGGGACACCGAAGGGCAAACACTGAAGCTTTCTTT. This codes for CASSLPGHRRANTEAFF.

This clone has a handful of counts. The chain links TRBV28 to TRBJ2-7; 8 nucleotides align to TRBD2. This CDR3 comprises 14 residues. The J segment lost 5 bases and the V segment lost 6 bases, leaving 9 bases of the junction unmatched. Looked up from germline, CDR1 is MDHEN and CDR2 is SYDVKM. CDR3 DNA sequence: TGTGCCAGCAGCCCGACAGGACTAGCAGACGAGCAGTACTTC. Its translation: CASSPTGLADEQYF. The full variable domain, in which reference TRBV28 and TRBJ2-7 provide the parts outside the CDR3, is DVKVTQSSRYLVKRTGEKVFLECVQDMDHENMFWYRQDPGLGLRLIYFSYDVKMKEKGDIPEGYSVSREKKERFSLILESASTNQTSMYLCASSPTGLADEQYFGPGTRLTVT.

The CDR3 region is CAWTRAGSWAAEAFF. CDR3 in DNA: TGTGCCTGGACCCGCGCCGGATCCTGGGCCGCTGAAGCTTTCTTT. The chain is built from TRBV30 and TRBJ1-1; unclear D gene. Per the germline V gene, CDR1 is GTSNPN and CDR2 is SVGIG (reference sequence). This CDR3 has 15 amino acids. V was trimmed by 4 bases and J by 6 bases, leaving 21 bases between them.

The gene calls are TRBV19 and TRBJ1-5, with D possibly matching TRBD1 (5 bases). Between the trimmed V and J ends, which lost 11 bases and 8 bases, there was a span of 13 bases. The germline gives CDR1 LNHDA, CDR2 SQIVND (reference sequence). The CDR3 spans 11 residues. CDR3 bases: TGTGCCTCCCCCGGGGGTAAGCCCCAGCATTTT. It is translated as CASPGGKPQHF.

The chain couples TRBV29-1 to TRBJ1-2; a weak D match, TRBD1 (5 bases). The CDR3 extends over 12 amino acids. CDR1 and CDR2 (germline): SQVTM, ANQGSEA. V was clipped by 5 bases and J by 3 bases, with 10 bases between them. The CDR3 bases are TGCAGCGTTATCTCGGGGGACTATGGCTACACCTTC. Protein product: CSVISGDYGYTF.

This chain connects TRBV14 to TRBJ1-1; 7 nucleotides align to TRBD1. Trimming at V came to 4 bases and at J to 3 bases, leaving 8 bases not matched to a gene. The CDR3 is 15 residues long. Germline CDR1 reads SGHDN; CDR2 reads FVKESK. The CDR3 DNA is TGTGCCAGCAGCCGACAGGGTATGGTCGACACTGAAGCTTTCTTT. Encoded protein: CASSRQGMVDTEAFF.

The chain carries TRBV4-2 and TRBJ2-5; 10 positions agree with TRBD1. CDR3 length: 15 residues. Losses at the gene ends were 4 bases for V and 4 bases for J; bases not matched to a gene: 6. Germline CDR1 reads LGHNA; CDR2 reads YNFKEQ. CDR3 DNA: TGTGCCAGCAGCCCCGGGACAGGGGTGTCAGAGACCCAGTACTTC. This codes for CASSPGTGVSETQYF.

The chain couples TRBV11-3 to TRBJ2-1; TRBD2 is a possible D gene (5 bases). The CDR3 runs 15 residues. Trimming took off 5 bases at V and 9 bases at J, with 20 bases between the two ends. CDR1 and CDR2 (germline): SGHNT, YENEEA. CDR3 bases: TGTGCCAGCAGCCCCGGTGGTGTGGGCGGGCGTGAGCAGTTCTTC. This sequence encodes CASSPGGVGGREQFF.

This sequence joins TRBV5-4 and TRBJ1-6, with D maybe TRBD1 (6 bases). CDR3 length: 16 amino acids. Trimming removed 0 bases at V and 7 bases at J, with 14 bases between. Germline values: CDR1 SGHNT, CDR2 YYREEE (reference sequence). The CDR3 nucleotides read TGTGCCAGCAGCTTGGTAGTTGGCAGGGGAAATTCACCCCTCCACTTT. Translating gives CASSLVVGRGNSPLHF.